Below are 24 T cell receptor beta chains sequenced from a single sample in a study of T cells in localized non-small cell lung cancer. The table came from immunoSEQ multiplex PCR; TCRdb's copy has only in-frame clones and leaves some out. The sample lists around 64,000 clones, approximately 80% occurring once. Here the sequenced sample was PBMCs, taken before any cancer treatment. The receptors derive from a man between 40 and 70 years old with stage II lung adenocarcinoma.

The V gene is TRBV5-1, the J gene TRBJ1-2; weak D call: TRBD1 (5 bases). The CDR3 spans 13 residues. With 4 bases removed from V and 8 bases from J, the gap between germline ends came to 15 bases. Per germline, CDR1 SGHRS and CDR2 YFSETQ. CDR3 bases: TGCGCCAGCAGCCCGGGAGGGGCCGCCGGCTACACCTTC. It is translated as CASSPGGAAGYTF. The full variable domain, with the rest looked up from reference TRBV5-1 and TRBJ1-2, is KAGVTQTPRYLIKTRGQQVTLSCSPISGHRSVSWYQQTPGQGLQFLFEYFSETQRNKGNFPGRFSGRQFSNSRSEMNVSTLELGDSALYLCASSPGGAAGYTFGSGTRLTVV.

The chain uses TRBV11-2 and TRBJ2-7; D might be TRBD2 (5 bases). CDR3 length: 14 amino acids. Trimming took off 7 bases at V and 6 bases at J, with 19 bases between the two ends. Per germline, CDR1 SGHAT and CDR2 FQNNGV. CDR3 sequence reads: CASTPGVRGSEQYF. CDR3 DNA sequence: TGTGCCAGCACCCCCGGGGTTCGAGGTTCCGAGCAGTACTTC. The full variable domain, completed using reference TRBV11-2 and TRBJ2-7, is EAGVAQSPRYKIIEKRQSVAFWCNPISGHATLYWYQQILGQGPKLLIQFQNNGVVDDSQLPKDRFSAERLKGVDSTLKIQPAKLEDSAVYLCASTPGVRGSEQYFGPGTRLTVT.

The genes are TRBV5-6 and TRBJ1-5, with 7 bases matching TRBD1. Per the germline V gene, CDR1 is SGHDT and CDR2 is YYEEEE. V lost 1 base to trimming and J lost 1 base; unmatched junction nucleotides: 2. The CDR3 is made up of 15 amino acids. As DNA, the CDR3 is TGTGCCAGCAGCTTGAGACAGGGAAGCAATCAGCCCCAGCATTTT. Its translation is CASSLRQGSNQPQHF.

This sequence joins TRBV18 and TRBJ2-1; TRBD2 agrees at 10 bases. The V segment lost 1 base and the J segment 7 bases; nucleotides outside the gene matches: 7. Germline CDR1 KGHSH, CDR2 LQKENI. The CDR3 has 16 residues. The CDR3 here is CASSPRFASGSNEQFF. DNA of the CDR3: TGTGCCAGCTCACCACGCTTCGCTAGCGGGAGTAATGAGCAGTTCTTC.

CDR3: CASRGTVNQPQHF. The CDR3 DNA is TGTGCCAGCCGTGGGACCGTTAATCAGCCCCAGCATTTT. The V gene is TRBV6-5, the J gene TRBJ1-5; D perhaps matches TRBD1 (5 bases). V was trimmed by 8 bases and J by 4 bases, leaving 12 bases between them. The germline gives CDR1 MNHEY, CDR2 SVGAGI. This CDR3 is built from 13 residues.

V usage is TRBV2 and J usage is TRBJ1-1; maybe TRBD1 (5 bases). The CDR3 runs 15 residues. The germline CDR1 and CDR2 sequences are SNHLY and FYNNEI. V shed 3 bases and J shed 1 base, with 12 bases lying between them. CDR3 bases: TGTGCCAGCAGTGAGGTCGGACATACGAACACTGAAGCTTTCTTT. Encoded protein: CASSEVGHTNTEAFF. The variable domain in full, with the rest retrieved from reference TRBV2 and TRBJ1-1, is EPEVTQTPSHQVTQMGQEVILRCVPISNHLYFYWYRQILGQKVEFLVSFYNNEISEKSEIFDDQFSVERPDGSNFTLKIRSTKLEDSAMYFCASSEVGHTNTEAFFGQGTRLTVV.

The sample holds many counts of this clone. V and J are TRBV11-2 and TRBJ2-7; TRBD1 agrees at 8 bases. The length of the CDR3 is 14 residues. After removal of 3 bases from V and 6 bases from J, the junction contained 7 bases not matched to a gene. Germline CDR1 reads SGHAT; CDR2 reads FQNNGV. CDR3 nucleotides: TGTGCCAGCAGCTTGGACAGGGACATAGGCGAGCAGTACTTC. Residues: CASSLDRDIGEQYF.

Here the CDR3 reads CASSEKGYGYTF. The DNA of the CDR3 is TGCGCCAGCAGCGAGAAGGGCTATGGCTACACCTTC. This chain connects TRBV4-3 to TRBJ1-2; D is unresolved. There are 12 residues in the CDR3. The V gene's germline CDR1 is LGHNA and CDR2 YSLEER. Trimming took off 5 bases at V and 4 bases at J, with 8 bases between the two ends.

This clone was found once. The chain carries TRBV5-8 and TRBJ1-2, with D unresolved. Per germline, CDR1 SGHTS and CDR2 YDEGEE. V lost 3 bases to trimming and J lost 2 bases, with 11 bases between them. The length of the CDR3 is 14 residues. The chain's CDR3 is CASSSGPINYGYTF. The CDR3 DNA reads TGTGCCAGCAGCTCAGGCCCGATCAACTATGGCTACACCTTC.

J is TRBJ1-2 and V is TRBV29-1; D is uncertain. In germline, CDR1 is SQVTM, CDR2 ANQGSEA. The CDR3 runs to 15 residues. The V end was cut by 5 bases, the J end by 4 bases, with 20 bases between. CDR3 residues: CSVSRPHPSIYGYTF. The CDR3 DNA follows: TGCAGCGTTTCCAGACCGCACCCCTCTATCTATGGCTACACCTTC. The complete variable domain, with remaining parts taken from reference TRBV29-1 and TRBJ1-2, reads SAVISQKPSRDICQRGTSLTIQCQVDSQVTMMFWYRQQPGQSLTLIATANQGSEATYESGFVIDKFPISRPNLTFSTLTVSNMSPEDSSIYLCSVSRPHPSIYGYTFGSGTRLTVV.

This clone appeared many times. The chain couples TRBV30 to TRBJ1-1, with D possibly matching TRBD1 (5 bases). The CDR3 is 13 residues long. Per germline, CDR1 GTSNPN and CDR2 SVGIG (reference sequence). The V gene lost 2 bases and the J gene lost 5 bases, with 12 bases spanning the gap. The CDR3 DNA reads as TGTGCCTGGAGTTCCCAGGGTTGGACTGAAGCTTTCTTT. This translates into CAWSSQGWTEAFF.

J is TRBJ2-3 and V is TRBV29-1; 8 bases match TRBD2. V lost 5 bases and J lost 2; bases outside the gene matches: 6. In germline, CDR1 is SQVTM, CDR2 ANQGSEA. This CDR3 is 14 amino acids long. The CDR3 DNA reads TGCAGCGTTCCTAGCGGGTCCTTCACAGATACGCAGTATTTT. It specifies CSVPSGSFTDTQYF.

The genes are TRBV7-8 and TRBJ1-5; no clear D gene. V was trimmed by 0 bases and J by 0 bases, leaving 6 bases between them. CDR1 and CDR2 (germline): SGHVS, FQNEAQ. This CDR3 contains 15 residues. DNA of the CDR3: TGTGCCAGCAGCTTAGCGGTGAATAGCAATCAGCCCCAGCATTTT. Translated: CASSLAVNSNQPQHF.

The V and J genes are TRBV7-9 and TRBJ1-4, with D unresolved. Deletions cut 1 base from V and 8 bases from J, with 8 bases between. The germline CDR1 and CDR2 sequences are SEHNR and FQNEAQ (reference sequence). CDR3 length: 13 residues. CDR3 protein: CASSLGLREKLFF. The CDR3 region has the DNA TGTGCCAGCAGCTTAGGTTTGAGGGAAAAACTGTTTTTT.

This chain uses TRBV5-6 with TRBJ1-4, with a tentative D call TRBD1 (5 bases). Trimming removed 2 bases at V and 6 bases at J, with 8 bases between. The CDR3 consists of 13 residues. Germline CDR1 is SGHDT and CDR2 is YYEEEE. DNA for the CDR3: TGTGCCAGCAGCTTCCGACAGTATGAAAAACTGTTTTTT. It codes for CASSFRQYEKLFF.

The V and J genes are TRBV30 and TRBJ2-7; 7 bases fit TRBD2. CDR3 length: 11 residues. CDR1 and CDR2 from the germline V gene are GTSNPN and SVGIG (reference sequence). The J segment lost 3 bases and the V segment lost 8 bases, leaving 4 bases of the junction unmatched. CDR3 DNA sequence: TGTGCCGTGGGCGGGGGCTACGAGCAGTACTTC. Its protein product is CAVGGGYEQYF. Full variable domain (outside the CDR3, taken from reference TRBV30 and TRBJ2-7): SQTIHQWPATLVQPVGSPLSLECTVEGTSNPNLYWYRQAAGRGLQLLFYSVGIGQISSEVPQNLSASRPQDRQFILSSKKLLLSDSGFYLCAVGGGYEQYFGPGTRLTVT.

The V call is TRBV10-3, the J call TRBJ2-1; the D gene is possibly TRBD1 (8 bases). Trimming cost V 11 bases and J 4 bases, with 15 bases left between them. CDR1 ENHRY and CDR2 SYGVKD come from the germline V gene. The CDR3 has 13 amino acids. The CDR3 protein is CAGGGTGYNEQFF. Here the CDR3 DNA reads TGTGCCGGGGGGGGGACAGGTTACAATGAGCAGTTCTTC.

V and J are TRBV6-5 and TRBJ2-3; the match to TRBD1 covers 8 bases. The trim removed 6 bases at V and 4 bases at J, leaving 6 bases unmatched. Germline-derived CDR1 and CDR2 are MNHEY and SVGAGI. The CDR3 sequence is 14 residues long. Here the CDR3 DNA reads TGTGCCAGCAGCCCCAACAGGGGGGCAGATACGCAGTATTTT. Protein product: CASSPNRGADTQYF.

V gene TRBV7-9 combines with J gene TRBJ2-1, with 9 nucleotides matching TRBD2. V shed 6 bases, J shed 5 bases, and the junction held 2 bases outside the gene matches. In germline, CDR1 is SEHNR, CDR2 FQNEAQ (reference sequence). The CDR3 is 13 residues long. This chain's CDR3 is CASSSSGDNEQFF. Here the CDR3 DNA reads TGTGCCAGCAGTTCTAGCGGGGACAATGAGCAGTTCTTC. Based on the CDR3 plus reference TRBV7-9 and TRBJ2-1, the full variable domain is DTGVSQNPRHKITKRGQNVTFRCDPISEHNRLYWYRQTLGQGPEFLTYFQNEAQLEKSRLLSDRFSAERPKGSFSTLEIQRTEQGDSAMYLCASSSSGDNEQFFGPGTRLTVL.

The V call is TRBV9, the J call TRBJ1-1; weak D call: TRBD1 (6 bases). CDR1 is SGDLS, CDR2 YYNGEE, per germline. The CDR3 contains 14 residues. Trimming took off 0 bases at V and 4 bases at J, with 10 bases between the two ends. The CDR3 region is CASSVGLGGTEAFF. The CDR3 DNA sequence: TGTGCCAGCAGCGTAGGCCTAGGGGGCACTGAAGCTTTCTTT. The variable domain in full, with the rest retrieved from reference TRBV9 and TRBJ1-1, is DSGVTQTPKHLITATGQRVTLRCSPRSGDLSVYWYQQSLDQGLQFLIQYYNGEERAKGNILERFSAQQFPDLHSELNLSSLELGDSALYFCASSVGLGGTEAFFGQGTRLTVV.

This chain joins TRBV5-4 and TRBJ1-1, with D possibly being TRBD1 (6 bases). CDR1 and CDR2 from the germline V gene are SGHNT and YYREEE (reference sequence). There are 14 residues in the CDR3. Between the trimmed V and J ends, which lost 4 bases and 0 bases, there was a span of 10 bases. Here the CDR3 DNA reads TGTGCCAGCAGCCACAGGACAGTGAACACTGAAGCTTTCTTT. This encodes CASSHRTVNTEAFF.

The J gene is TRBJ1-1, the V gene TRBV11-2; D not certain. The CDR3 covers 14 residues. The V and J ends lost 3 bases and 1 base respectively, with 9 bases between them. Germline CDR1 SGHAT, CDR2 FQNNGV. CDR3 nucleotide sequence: TGTGCCAGCAGCTTCTCAGATACGAACACTGAAGCTTTCTTT. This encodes CASSFSDTNTEAFF.

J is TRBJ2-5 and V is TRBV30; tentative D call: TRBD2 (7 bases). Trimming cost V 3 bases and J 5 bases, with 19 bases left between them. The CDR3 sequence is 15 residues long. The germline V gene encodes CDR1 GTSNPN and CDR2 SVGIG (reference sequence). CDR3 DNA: TGTGCCTGGAGCCGGTTGGGGGGGCTACGGGAGACCCAGTACTTC. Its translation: CAWSRLGGLRETQYF. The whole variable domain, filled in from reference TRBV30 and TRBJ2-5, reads SQTIHQWPATLVQPVGSPLSLECTVEGTSNPNLYWYRQAAGRGLQLLFYSVGIGQISSEVPQNLSASRPQDRQFILSSKKLLLSDSGFYLCAWSRLGGLRETQYFGPGTRLLVL.

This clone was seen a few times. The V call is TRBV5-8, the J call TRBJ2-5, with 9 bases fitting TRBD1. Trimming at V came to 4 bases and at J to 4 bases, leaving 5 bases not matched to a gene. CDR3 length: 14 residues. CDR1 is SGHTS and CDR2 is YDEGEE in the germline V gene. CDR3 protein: CASSLGTGRETQYF. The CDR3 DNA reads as TGTGCCAGCAGCCTAGGGACAGGGAGAGAGACCCAGTACTTC.